This T cell receptor beta chain was observed in a study of T-cell reconstitution after alpha-beta-depleted transplantation in children. The count of this clonotype is one. Preparing the TCRbeta library involved the use of unique molecular identifiers. Each CDR3 protein gets one entry after TCRdb re-called the PCR reads with MiXCR. This repertoire shows some 490,000 distinct CDR3 sequences, approximately 12% found once; its top ten account for over 5.5%. Deletions cut 7 bases from V and 5 bases from J, with 6 bases between. This CDR3 has 11 residues. CDR1 and CDR2 from the germline V gene are SNHLY and FYNNEI.

The specimen was PBMCs from the stem cell graft donor, collected from the stem cell graft. The receptor's source is a human donor who donated a stem cell graft to a child with combined immunodeficiency. This chain joins TRBV2 and TRBJ2-4; unclear D gene. CDR3 sequence: CASNVENIQYF. The CDR3 DNA reads as TGTGCCAGCAATGTAGAAAACATTCAGTACTTC.